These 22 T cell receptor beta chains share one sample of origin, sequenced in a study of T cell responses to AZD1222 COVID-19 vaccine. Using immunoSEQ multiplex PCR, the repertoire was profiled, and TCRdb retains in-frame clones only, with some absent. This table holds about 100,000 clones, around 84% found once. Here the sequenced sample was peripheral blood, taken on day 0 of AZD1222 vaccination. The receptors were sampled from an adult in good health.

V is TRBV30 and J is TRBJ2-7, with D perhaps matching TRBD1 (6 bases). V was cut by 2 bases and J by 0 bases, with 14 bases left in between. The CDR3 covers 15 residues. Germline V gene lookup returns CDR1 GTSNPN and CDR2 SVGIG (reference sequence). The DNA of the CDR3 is TGTGCCTGGAGTCCCGACAGGATGCCCTCCTACGAGCAGTACTTC. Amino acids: CAWSPDRMPSYEQYF. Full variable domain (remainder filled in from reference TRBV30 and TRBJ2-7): SQTIHQWPATLVQPVGSPLSLECTVEGTSNPNLYWYRQAAGRGLQLLFYSVGIGQISSEVPQNLSASRPQDRQFILSSKKLLLSDSGFYLCAWSPDRMPSYEQYFGPGTRLTVT.

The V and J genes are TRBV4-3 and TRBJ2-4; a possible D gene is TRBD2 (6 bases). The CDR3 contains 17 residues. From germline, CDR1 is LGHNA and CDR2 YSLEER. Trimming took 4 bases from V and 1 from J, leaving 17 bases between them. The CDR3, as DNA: TGCGCCAGCAGCCCCGGTTGGAGGGAGAGGGCCAAAAACATTCAGTACTTC. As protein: CASSPGWRERAKNIQYF.

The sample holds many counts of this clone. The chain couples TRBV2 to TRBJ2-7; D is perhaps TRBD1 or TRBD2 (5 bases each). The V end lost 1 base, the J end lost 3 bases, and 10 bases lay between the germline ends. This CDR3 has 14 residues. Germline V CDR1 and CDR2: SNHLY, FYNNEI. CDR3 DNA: TGTGCCAGCAGTGAAGAGGGGACCTTCTACGAGCAGTACTTC. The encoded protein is CASSEEGTFYEQYF.

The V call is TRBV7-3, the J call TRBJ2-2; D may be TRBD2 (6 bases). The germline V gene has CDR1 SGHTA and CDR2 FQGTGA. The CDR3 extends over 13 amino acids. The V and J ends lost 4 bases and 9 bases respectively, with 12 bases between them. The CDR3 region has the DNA TGTGCCAGCAGCTGGGACTCCGATCGGGAGCTGTTTTTT. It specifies CASSWDSDRELFF.

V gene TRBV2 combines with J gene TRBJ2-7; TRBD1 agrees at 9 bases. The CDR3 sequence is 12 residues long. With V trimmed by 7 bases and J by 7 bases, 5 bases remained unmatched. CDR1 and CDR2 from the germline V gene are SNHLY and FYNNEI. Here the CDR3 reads CASTQGAGEQYF. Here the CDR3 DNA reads TGTGCCAGCACACAGGGGGCGGGGGAGCAGTACTTC.

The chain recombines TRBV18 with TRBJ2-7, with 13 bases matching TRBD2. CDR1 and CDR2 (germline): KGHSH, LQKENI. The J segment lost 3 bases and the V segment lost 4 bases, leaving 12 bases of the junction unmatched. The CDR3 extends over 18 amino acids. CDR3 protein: CASSRSIYRTSGSYEQYF. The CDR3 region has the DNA TGTGCCAGCTCACGCTCCATATATCGGACTAGCGGGAGCTACGAGCAGTACTTC.

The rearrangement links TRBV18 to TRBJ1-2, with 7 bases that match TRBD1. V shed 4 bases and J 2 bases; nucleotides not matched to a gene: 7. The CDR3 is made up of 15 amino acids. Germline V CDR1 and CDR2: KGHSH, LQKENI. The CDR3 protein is CASSLQGIGNYGYTF. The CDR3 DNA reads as TGTGCCAGCTCACTACAGGGGATTGGGAACTATGGCTACACCTTC.

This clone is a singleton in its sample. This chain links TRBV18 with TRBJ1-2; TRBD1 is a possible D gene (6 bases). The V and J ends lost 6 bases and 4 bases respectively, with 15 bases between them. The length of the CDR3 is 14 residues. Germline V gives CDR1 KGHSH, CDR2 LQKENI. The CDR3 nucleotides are TGTGCCAGCTCGCCGAGACAGGTGACCTATGGCTACACCTTC. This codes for CASSPRQVTYGYTF. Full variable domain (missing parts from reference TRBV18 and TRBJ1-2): NAGVMQNPRHLVRRRGQEARLRCSPMKGHSHVYWYRQLPEEGLKFMVYLQKENIIDESGMPKERFSAEFPKEGPSILRIQQVVRGDSAAYFCASSPRQVTYGYTFGSGTRLTVV.

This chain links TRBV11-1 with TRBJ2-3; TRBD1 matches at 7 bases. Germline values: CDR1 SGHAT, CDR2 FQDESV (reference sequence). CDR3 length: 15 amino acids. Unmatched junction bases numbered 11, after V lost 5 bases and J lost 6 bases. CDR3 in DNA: TGTGCCAGCAGCCCTACGACAGGGATTGTCGATACGCAGTATTTT. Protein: CASSPTTGIVDTQYF.

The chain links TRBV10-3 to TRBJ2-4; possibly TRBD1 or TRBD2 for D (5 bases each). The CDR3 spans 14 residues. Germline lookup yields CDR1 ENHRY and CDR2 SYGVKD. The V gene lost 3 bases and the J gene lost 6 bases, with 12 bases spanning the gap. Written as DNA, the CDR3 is TGTGCCATCAGTGACCCGGGACCCCCAAACATTCAGTACTTC. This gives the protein CAISDPGPPNIQYF.

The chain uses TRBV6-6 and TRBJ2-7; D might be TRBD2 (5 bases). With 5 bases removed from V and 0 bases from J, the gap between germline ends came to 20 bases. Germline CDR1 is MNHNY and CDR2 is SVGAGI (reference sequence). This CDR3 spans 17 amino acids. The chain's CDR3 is CASSPRLYTGSSYEQYF. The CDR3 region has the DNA TGTGCCAGCAGTCCCCGACTCTATACGGGAAGCTCCTACGAGCAGTACTTC.

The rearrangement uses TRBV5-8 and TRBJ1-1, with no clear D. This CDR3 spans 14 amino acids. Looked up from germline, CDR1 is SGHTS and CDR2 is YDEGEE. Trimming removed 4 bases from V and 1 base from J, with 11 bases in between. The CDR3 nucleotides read TGTGCCAGCAGCCCCCGGAATTGGAACACTGAAGCTTTCTTT. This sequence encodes CASSPRNWNTEAFF.

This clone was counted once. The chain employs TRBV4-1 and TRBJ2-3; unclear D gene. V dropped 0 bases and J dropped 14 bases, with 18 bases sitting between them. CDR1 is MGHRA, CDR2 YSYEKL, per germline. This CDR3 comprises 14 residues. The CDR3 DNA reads TGCGCCAGCAGCCAAGAGAGGCAGACAAGGATTAGGTATTTT. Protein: CASSQERQTRIRYF.

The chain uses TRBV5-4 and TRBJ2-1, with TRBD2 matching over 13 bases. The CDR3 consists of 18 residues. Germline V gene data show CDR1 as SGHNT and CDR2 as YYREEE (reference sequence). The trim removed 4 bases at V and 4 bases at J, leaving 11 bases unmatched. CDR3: CASSPGLAGVVLYNEQFF. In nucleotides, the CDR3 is TGTGCCAGCAGCCCCGGACTAGCGGGAGTGGTCCTTTACAATGAGCAGTTCTTC.

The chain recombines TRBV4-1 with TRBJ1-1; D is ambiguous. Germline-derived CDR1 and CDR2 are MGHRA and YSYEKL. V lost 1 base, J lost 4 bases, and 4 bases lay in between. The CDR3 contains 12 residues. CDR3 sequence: CASSQVGTEAFF. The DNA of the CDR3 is TGCGCCAGCAGCCAAGTGGGCACTGAAGCTTTCTTT.

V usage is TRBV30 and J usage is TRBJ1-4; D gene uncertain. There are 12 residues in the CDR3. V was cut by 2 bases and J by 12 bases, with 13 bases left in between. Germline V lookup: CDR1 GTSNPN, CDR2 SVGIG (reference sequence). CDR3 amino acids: CAWSKRTEELFF. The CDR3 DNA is TGTGCCTGGAGTAAAAGGACGGAAGAACTGTTTTTT.

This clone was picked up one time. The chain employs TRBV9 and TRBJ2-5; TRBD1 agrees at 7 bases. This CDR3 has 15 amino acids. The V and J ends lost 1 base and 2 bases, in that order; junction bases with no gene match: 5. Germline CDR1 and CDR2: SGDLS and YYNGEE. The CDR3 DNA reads TGTGCCAGCAGCGTATGGGGACAGTCGCAAGAGACCCAGTACTTC. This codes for CASSVWGQSQETQYF. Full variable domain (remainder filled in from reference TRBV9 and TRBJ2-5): DSGVTQTPKHLITATGQRVTLRCSPRSGDLSVYWYQQSLDQGLQFLIQYYNGEERAKGNILERFSAQQFPDLHSELNLSSLELGDSALYFCASSVWGQSQETQYFGPGTRLLVL.

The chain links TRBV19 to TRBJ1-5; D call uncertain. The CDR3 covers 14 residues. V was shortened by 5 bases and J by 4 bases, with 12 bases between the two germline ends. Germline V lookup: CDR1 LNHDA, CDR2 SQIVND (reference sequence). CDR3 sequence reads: CASSYEQINQPQHF. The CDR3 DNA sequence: TGTGCCAGTAGTTACGAACAGATTAATCAGCCCCAGCATTTT.

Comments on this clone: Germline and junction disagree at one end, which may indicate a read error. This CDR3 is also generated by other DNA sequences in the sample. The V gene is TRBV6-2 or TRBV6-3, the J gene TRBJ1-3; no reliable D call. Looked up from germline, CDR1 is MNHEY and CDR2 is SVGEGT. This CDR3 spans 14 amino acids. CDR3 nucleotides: TGTGCCAGCAGTTGGGAGCACTCTGGAAATACCATATATTTT. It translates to CASSWEHSGNTIYF.

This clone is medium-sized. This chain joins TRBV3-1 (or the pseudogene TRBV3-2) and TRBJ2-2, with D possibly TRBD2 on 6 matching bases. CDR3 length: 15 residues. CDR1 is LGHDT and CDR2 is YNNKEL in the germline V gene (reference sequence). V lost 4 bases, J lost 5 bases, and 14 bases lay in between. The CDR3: CASSLGGARTGELFF. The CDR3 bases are TGTGCCAGCAGCCTTGGCGGGGCGCGGACCGGGGAGCTGTTTTTT.

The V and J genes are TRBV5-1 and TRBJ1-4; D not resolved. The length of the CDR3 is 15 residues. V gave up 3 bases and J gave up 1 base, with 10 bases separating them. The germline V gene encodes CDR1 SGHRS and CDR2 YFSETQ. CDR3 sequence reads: CASSSWTGTNEKLFF. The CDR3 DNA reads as TGCGCCAGCAGCTCCTGGACGGGAACTAATGAAAAACTGTTTTTT.

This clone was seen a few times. In nucleotides, the CDR3 is TGTGCCAGCAACCCATGGGGGGGCATCGGCACCGGGGAGCTGTTTTTT. The encoded protein is CASNPWGGIGTGELFF. The chain carries TRBV28 and TRBJ2-2; D is possibly TRBD2 (7 bases). This CDR3 spans 16 amino acids. V lost 7 bases and J 4 bases, leaving 19 bases between the germline ends. Germline CDR1 and CDR2: MDHEN and SYDVKM. The entire variable domain, with the rest obtained from reference TRBV28 and TRBJ2-2, is as follows: DVKVTQSSRYLVKRTGEKVFLECVQDMDHENMFWYRQDPGLGLRLIYFSYDVKMKEKGDIPEGYSVSREKKERFSLILESASTNQTSMYLCASNPWGGIGTGELFFGEGSRLTVL.